This record covers a single T cell receptor (beta chain). The data were obtained in a study of PD-L1 blockade in urothelial cancer. Profiling relied on immunoSEQ multiplex PCR, and the TCRdb table lists in-frame clones only, not all of them. This sample yields about 26,000 clones, of which 80% to 90% are seen a single time; around 32% belongs to the top ten. The CDR3 spans 14 residues. V shed 4 bases and J shed 0 bases, with 10 bases lying between them. CDR1 is SNHLY and CDR2 is FYNNEI in the germline V gene. This TCR came from a man in his 60s with urothelial cancer. This chain connects TRBV2 to TRBJ2-7, with TRBD1 as a possible D gene (6 bases). Sequenced here: PBMCs, sampled around atezolizumab (anti-PD-L1) treatment. The CDR3 sequence is CASSGDTSSYEQYF. The CDR3 DNA sequence: TGTGCCAGCAGTGGGGACACAAGCTCCTACGAGCAGTACTTC.